Given below is one T cell receptor (beta chain) in context. This sample is part of a study of blood T cell repertoires in COVID-19. Turning to the study itself: The United States, Italy and Spain supplied acute and convalescent COVID-19 samples. T cells, B-cell-depleted T cells, or PBMCs provided the cDNA or gDNA that served as material.

This CDR3 comprises 13 residues. V was trimmed by 9 bases and J by 3 bases, leaving 14 bases between them. Per germline, CDR1 LGHNT and CDR2 FRNRAP. Data came from immunoSEQ multiplex PCR; TCRdb stores just in-frame clones and leaves some out. The sample has about 220,000 clones, roughly 89% seen once; the top ten hold roughly 6.2%. Participants were placed into cohorts based on the clinical history they reported. What the recovered Cohort 3 donors had was two negative PCRs, clearance, or symptom resolution. The origin of this receptor is a woman between 40 and 55 years old who had recovered from COVID-19. The chain links TRBV12-5 to TRBJ2-5; possible D gene TRBD2, 7 bases. The source material was PBMCs or T cells enriched from blood (not recorded which). The CDR3 sequence is CASKGGEEETQYF. CDR3 coding DNA: TGTGCTAGCAAGGGGGGGGAGGAAGAGACCCAGTACTTC. Full variable domain (outside the CDR3, taken from reference TRBV12-5 and TRBJ2-5): DARVTQTPRHKVTEMGQEVTMRCQPILGHNTVFWYRQTMMQGLELLAYFRNRAPLDDSGMPKDRFSAEMPDATLATLKIQPSEPRDSAVYFCASKGGEEETQYFGPGTRLLVL.